This T cell receptor (beta chain) was observed in a study of shared clonotypes between healthy human individuals. Broader study findings: Clonotypes shared by all four donors outscored non-shared clonotypes in generation probability. Sampling was confined to blood; repertoires within tissues likely differ.

Germline assignment: CDR1 MGHDK and CDR2 SYGVNS. This CDR3 region has 15 residues. V was clipped by 3 bases and J by 2 bases; unmatched bases: 3. This clone has a single count. What it binds is not known. Authors' analysis steps: For the immunoSEQ data, sequences were junction-only without quality scores, so filtering differed. Method: immunoSEQ multiplex PCR; TCRdb's copy keeps in-frame clones and lacks some. V, J and clone size derive from that table, while D and trimming were established from the DNA sequence. Counted here are some 1,400,000 clones, roughly 96% occurring once; the ten biggest clones make up approximately 1.1%. A split of CD4+ cells into CD45RA+ naive and CD45RA-negative memory subsets was performed.

The chain is built from TRBV25-1 and TRBJ1-4; 7 bases are a match to TRBD1. The source material was naive CD4+ T cells sorted from blood. Indicated subset: CD45RA+ positively selected. This TCR was sampled from a young man in good health. CDR3 region: CASSDHRGTNEKLFF. The CDR3 DNA sequence: TGTGCCAGCAGTGACCACAGGGGCACTAATGAAAAACTGTTTTTT.